Listed below are T cell receptor beta chains from one sample, sequenced in a study of T cell responses to AZD1222 COVID-19 vaccine. Repertoires were generated with immunoSEQ multiplex PCR, while TCRdb's copy carries only in-frame clones and drops some. The repertoire holds fewer than 95,000 clones, around 89% seen once, with approximately 5.1% in the top ten. The source was peripheral blood, collected 28 days after the second AZD1222 dose. Source of these receptors: an adult who received the AZD1222 COVID-19 vaccine. Each CDR3 is given with its conserved first and last residue. D genes are given only for firm matches. Part of the rows lack a size; the others show once, few, many or a class for expanded clones.

CDR3nt: TGTGCCAGCAGCTCCGGGACAGCCTCCTACGAGCAGTACTTC
CDR3aa: CASSSGTASYEQYF
j_gene: TRBJ2-7
d_gene: TRBD1
v_gene: TRBV11-1
len: 14
abundance: -

CDR3nt: TGTGCCAGCAGCTCTCTCGGCCAGAGTAACTATGGCTACACCTTC
CDR3aa: CASSSLGQSNYGYTF
j_gene: TRBJ1-2
d_gene: -
v_gene: TRBV7-9
len: 15
abundance: once

CDR3nt: TGTGCCAGCAGGTTCGGACTCCATGGCTACACCTTC
CDR3aa: CASRFGLHGYTF
j_gene: TRBJ1-2
d_gene: -
v_gene: TRBV5-8
len: 12
abundance: -

CDR3nt: TGCGCCAGCAGCCTGGACAGGGGGCAAGGCTACACCTTC
CDR3aa: CASSLDRGQGYTF
j_gene: TRBJ1-2
d_gene: TRBD1
v_gene: TRBV4-1
len: 13
abundance: -

CDR3nt: TGTGCCAGCAGCTTTGGCAGGAACACTGAAGCTTTCTTT
CDR3aa: CASSFGRNTEAFF
j_gene: TRBJ1-1
d_gene: -
v_gene: TRBV5-8
len: 13
abundance: -

CDR3nt: TGTGCCAGCAGAGACGACGGGAGACACTACAATGAGCAGTTCTTC
CDR3aa: CASRDDGRHYNEQFF
j_gene: TRBJ2-1
d_gene: -
v_gene: TRBV6-6
len: 15
abundance: few

CDR3nt: TGTGCCAGCAGCCAATACCAGGGTCAAGGTACCGGGGAGCTGTTTTTT
CDR3aa: CASSQYQGQGTGELFF
j_gene: TRBJ2-2
d_gene: -
v_gene: TRBV3-1/TRBV3-2
len: 16
abundance: once

CDR3nt: TGTGCCAGCAATCTACAGGGGGCGGCTGAAGCTTTCTTT
CDR3aa: CASNLQGAAEAFF
j_gene: TRBJ1-1
d_gene: TRBD1
v_gene: TRBV27
len: 13
abundance: once

CDR3nt: TGTGCCAGCTCCCCAGGACAGGGGCGGCCGGCCTATGGCTACACCTTC
CDR3aa: CASSPGQGRPAYGYTF
j_gene: TRBJ1-2
d_gene: TRBD1
v_gene: TRBV18
len: 16
abundance: -

CDR3nt: TGTGCCAGTAGTTGGGGACAGGGGTCCTACGAGCAGTACTTC
CDR3aa: CASSWGQGSYEQYF
j_gene: TRBJ2-7
d_gene: TRBD1
v_gene: TRBV19
len: 14
abundance: -

CDR3nt: TGTGCCAGCAGCTTACTAGCGGGGGTTTACAATGAGCAGTTCTTC
CDR3aa: CASSLLAGVYNEQFF
j_gene: TRBJ2-1
d_gene: TRBD2
v_gene: TRBV5-5
len: 15
abundance: -

CDR3nt: TGTGCCACCCAGGAAGGCAACACTGAAGCTTTCTTT
CDR3aa: CATQEGNTEAFF
j_gene: TRBJ1-1
d_gene: -
v_gene: TRBV6-5
len: 12
abundance: -

CDR3nt: TGTGCCACCAGTGACACGACAGGGTCCCGCGAGCAGTACTTC
CDR3aa: CATSDTTGSREQYF
j_gene: TRBJ2-7
d_gene: TRBD1
v_gene: TRBV24-1
len: 14
abundance: once

CDR3nt: TGCGCCAGCAGAGCGGTTCTCTCTGGAAACACCATATATTTT
CDR3aa: CASRAVLSGNTIYF
j_gene: TRBJ1-3
d_gene: -
v_gene: TRBV5-1
len: 14
abundance: -

CDR3nt: TGTGCCAGTAGCCTCTTCCGGGACAGGGGGCGCATTACTTACTATGGCTACACCTTC
CDR3aa: CASSLFRDRGRITYYGYTF
j_gene: TRBJ1-2
d_gene: TRBD1
v_gene: TRBV19
len: 19
abundance: -

CDR3nt: TGTGCCAGCAGCACGAGGACCGCATACAATGAGCAGTTCTTC
CDR3aa: CASSTRTAYNEQFF
j_gene: TRBJ2-1
d_gene: -
v_gene: TRBV11-3
len: 14
abundance: -

CDR3nt: TGTGCCAGCAGTCCGGTAGGGGACAATAATGAAAAACTGTTTTTT
CDR3aa: CASSPVGDNNEKLFF
j_gene: TRBJ1-4
d_gene: -
v_gene: TRBV25-1
len: 15
abundance: -

CDR3nt: TGTGCCAGCAGCTTACCTCCGAAAGAGACCCAGTACTTC
CDR3aa: CASSLPPKETQYF
j_gene: TRBJ2-5
d_gene: -
v_gene: TRBV7-9
len: 13
abundance: -

CDR3nt: TGTGCCAGTAGTATAAGCCTGACCCAGGGGGGAACTTACGAGCAGTACTTC
CDR3aa: CASSISLTQGGTYEQYF
j_gene: TRBJ2-7
d_gene: -
v_gene: TRBV19
len: 17
abundance: -

CDR3nt: TGTGCTAGTGGTCTGACAGGGGGCAAGCGGGGTCGACGGGATAGCAATCAGCCCCAGCATTTT
CDR3aa: CASGLTGGKRGRRDSNQPQHF
j_gene: TRBJ1-5
d_gene: TRBD1
v_gene: TRBV12-5
len: 21
abundance: -

CDR3nt: TGTGCCAGCAGTTTTCCAGGGATGATGAACACTGAAGCTTTCTTT
CDR3aa: CASSFPGMMNTEAFF
j_gene: TRBJ1-1
d_gene: -
v_gene: TRBV6-5
len: 15
abundance: -

CDR3nt: TGTGCCAGTAGTACCAGGGACAGGGGGGCGAACACTGAAGCTTTCTTT
CDR3aa: CASSTRDRGANTEAFF
j_gene: TRBJ1-1
d_gene: TRBD1
v_gene: TRBV27
len: 16
abundance: -

CDR3nt: TGTGCCAGCAGTCTTGAGGGCTACAATGAGCAGTTCTTC
CDR3aa: CASSLEGYNEQFF
j_gene: TRBJ2-1
d_gene: -
v_gene: TRBV6-4
len: 13
abundance: -

CDR3nt: TGTGCCAGCAGTGAAGCAACCAGGACCGGGGGCTACACCTTC
CDR3aa: CASSEATRTGGYTF
j_gene: TRBJ1-2
d_gene: -
v_gene: TRBV2
len: 14
abundance: -

CDR3nt: TGTGCCAGCAGCCCATTCCTACAGGGGGCCGTCGCTGAAGCTTTCTTT
CDR3aa: CASSPFLQGAVAEAFF
j_gene: TRBJ1-1
d_gene: TRBD1
v_gene: TRBV9
len: 16
abundance: -